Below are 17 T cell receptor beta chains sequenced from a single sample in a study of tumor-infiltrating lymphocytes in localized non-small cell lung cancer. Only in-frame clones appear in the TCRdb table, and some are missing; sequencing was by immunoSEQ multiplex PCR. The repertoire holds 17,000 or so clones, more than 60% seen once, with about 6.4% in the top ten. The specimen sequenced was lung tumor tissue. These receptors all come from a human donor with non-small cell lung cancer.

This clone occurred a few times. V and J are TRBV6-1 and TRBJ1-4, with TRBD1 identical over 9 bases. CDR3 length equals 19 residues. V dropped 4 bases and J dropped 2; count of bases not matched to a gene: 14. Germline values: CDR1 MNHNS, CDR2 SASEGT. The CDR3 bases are TGTGCCAGCAGTGCCGGCCCGGGACAGGGAGGTTCTACTAATGAAAAACTGTTTTTT. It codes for CASSAGPGQGGSTNEKLFF.

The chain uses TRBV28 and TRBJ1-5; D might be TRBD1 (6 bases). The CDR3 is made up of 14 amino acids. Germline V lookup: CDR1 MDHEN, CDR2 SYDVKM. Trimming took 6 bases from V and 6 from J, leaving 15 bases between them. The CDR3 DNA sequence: TGTGCCAGCAGGGAAACAGGGCCCGTTCAGCCCCAGCATTTT. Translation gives CASRETGPVQPQHF.

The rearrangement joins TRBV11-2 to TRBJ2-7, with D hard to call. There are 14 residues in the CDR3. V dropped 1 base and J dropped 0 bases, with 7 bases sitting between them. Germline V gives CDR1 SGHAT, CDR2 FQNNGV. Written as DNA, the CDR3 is TGTGCCAGCAGCTTAGGGTACAGCTCCTACGAGCAGTACTTC. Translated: CASSLGYSSYEQYF.

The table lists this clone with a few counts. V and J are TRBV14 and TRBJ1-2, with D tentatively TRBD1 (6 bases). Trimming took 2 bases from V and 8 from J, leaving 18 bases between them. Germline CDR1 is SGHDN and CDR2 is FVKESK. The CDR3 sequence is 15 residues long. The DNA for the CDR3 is TGTGCCAGCAGCCAAAACTGGTCCAGGGGACGGGGCTACACCTTC. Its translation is CASSQNWSRGRGYTF.

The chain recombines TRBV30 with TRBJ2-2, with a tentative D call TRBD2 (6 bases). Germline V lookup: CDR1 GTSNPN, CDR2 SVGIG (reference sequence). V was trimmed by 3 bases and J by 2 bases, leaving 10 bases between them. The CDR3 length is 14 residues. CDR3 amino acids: CAWRTGRNTGELFF. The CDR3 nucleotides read TGTGCCTGGAGGACCGGGAGAAACACCGGGGAGCTGTTTTTT.

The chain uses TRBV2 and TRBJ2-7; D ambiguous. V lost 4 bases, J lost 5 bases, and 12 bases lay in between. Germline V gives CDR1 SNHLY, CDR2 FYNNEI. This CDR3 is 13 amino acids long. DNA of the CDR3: TGTGCCAGCAGTGTCTCAGGTAACAACGAGCAGTACTTC. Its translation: CASSVSGNNEQYF.

This CDR3 reads CAWSGVYEQYF. The CDR3 DNA follows: TGTGCCTGGAGTGGTGTGTACGAGCAGTACTTC. The rearrangement uses TRBV30 and TRBJ2-7; D uncertain. The ends were cut back, 1 base at V and 4 bases at J, with 5 bases in the middle. CDR1 GTSNPN and CDR2 SVGIG come from the germline V gene (reference sequence). The CDR3 loop spans 11 amino acids. Looking up the rest from reference TRBV30 and TRBJ2-7 gives the full variable domain: SQTIHQWPATLVQPVGSPLSLECTVEGTSNPNLYWYRQAAGRGLQLLFYSVGIGQISSEVPQNLSASRPQDRQFILSSKKLLLSDSGFYLCAWSGVYEQYFGPGTRLTVT.

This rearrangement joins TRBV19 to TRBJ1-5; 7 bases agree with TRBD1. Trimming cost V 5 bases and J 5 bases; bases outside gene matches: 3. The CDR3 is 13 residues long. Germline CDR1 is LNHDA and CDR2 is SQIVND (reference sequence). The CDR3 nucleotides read TGTGCCAGTAGTCTGGACAGGTATCAGCCCCAGCATTTT. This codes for CASSLDRYQPQHF.

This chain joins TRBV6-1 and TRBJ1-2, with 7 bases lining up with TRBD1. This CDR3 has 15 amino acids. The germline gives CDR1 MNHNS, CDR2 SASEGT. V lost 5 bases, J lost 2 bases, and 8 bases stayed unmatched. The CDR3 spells CASSHNPTGNYGYTF. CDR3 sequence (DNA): TGTGCCAGCAGTCATAACCCGACAGGGAACTATGGCTACACCTTC.

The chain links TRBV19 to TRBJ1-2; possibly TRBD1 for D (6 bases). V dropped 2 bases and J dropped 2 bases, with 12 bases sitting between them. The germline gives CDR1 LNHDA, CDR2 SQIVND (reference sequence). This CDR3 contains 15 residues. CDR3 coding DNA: TGTGCCAGTAGTATAATGGACAGTCCGAACTATGGCTACACCTTC. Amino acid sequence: CASSIMDSPNYGYTF.

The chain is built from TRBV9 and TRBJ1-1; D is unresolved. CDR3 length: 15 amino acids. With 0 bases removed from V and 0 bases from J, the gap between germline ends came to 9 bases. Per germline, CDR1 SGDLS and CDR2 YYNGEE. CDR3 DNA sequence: TGTGCCAGCAGCGTAGGCCCAGGCATGAACACTGAAGCTTTCTTT. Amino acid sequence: CASSVGPGMNTEAFF.

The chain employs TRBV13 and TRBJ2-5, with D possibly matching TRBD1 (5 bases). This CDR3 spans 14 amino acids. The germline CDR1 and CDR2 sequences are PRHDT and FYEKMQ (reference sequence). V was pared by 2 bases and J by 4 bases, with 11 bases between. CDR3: CASSLQMGLETQYF. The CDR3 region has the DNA TGTGCCAGCAGCTTACAGATGGGGCTAGAGACCCAGTACTTC. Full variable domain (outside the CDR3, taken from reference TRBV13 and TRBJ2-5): AAGVIQSPRHLIKEKRETATLKCYPIPRHDTVYWYQQGPGQDPQFLISFYEKMQSDKGSIPDRFSAQQFSDYHSELNMSSLELGDSALYFCASSLQMGLETQYFGPGTRLLVL.

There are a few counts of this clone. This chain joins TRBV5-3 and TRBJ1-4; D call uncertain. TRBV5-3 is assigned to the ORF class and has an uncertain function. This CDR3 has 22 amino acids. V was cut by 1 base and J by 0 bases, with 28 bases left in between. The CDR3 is CARSLMMGLFGSQAATNEKLFF. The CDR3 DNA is TGTGCCAGAAGCTTGATGATGGGTCTTTTCGGGAGTCAAGCGGCAACTAATGAAAAACTGTTTTTT.

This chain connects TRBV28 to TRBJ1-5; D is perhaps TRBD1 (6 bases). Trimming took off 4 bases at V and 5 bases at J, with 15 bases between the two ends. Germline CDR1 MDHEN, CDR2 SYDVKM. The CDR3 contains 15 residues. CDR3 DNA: TGTGCCAGCAGTTCGAACTCCCGGGGGCATCAGCCCCAGCATTTT. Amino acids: CASSSNSRGHQPQHF.

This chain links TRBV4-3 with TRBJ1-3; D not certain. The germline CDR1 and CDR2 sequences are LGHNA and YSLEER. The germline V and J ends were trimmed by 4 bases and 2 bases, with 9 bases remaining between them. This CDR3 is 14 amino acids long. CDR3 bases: TGCGCCAGCAGCCCCAAAGCACCTGGAAACACCATATATTTT. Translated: CASSPKAPGNTIYF.

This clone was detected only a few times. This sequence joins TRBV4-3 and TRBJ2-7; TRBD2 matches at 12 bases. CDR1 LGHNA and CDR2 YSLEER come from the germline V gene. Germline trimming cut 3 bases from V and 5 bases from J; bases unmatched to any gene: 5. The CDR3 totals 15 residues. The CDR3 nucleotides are TGCGCCAGCAGCCATGGCCGACTAGCGGGAGACGAGCAGTACTTC. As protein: CASSHGRLAGDEQYF.

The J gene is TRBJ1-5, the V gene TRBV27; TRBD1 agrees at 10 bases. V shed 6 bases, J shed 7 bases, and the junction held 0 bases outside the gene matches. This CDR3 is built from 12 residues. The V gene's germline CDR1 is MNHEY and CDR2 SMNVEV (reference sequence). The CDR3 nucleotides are TGTGCCAGCAGGACAGGGGGCCAGCCCCAGCATTTT. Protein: CASRTGGQPQHF.